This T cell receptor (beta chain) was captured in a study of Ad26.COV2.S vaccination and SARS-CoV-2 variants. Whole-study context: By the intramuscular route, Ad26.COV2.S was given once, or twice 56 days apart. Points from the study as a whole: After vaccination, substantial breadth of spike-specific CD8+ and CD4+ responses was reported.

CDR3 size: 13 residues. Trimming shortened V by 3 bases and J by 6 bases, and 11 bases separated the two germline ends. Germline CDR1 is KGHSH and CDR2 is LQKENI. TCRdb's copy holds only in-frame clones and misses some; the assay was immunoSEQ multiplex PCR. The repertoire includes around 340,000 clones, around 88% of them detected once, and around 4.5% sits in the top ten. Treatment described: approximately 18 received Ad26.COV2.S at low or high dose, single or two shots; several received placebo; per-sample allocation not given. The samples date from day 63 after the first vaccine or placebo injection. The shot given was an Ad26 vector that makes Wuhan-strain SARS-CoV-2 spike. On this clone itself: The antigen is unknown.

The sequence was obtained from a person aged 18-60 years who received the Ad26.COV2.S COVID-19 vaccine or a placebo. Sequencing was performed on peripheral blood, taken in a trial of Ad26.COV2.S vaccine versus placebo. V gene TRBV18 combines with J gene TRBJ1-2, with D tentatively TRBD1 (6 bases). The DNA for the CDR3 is TGTGCCAGCTCACCCCTCAGGGGTAATGGCTACACCTTC. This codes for CASSPLRGNGYTF.